This T cell receptor beta chain comes out of a study of graft-versus-host responses after intestinal transplantation. This clone was observed once. Its antigen remains unidentified. Germline CDR1 is MGHRA and CDR2 is YSYEKL. The V and J ends lost 0 bases and 2 bases respectively, with 14 bases between them. The CDR3 spans 16 residues. Whole-study findings and limits: Peak circulating GvH clone levels were associated with early post-transplant HvG declines.

Assay: immunoSEQ multiplex PCR; the TCRdb copy retains only in-frame clones and omits some. The table includes 95,000 to 150,000 clones, approximately 95% detected once. This sequence joins TRBV4-1 and TRBJ2-7, with D tentatively TRBD1 or TRBD2 (5 bases each). This clonotype originated in a human donor who received an intestinal transplant. The source material was unstimulated CD8+ T cells sorted from spleen or lymph node cells, sampled before intestinal transplant. CDR3 sequence: CASSQDVGTLTYEQYF. The CDR3 region has the DNA TGCGCCAGCAGCCAAGATGTAGGGACGCTAACCTACGAGCAGTACTTC.